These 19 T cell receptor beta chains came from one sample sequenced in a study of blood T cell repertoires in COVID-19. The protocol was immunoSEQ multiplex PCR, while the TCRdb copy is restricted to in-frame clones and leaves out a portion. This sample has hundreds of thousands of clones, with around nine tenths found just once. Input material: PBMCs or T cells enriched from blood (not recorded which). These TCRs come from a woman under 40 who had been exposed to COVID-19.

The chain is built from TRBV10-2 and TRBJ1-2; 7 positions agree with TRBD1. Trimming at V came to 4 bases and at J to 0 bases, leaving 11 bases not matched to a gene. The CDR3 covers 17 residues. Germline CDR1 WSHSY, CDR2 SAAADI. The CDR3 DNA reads TGCGCCAGCAGTGGGTTCTCCGGGACAGAGTCTAACTATGGCTACACCTTC. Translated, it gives CASSGFSGTESNYGYTF.

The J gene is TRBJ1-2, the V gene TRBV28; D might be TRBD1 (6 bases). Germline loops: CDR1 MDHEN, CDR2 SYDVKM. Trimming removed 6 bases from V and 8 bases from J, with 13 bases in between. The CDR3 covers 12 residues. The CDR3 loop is CASSDRPAGYTF. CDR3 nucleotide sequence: TGTGCCAGCAGCGACAGGCCCGCGGGCTACACCTTC.

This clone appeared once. The CDR3: CASSPDTYSEKLFF. The CDR3 DNA reads TGTGCCAGCAGTCCCGACACTTACAGTGAAAAACTGTTTTTT. V is TRBV2 and J is TRBJ1-4; D gene uncertain. Deletions cut 5 bases from V and 7 bases from J, with 14 bases between. Looked up from germline, CDR1 is SNHLY and CDR2 is FYNNEI. The CDR3 covers 14 residues.

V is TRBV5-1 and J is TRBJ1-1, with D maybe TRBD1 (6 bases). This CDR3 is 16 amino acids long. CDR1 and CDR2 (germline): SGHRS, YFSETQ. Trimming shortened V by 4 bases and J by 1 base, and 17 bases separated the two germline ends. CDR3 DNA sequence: TGCGCCAGCAGCCGGCAGTTCCAGGGGCGGAACACTGAAGCTTTCTTT. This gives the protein CASSRQFQGRNTEAFF. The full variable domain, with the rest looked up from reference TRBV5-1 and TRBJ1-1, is KAGVTQTPRYLIKTRGQQVTLSCSPISGHRSVSWYQQTPGQGLQFLFEYFSETQRNKGNFPGRFSGRQFSNSRSEMNVSTLELGDSALYLCASSRQFQGRNTEAFFGQGTRLTVV.

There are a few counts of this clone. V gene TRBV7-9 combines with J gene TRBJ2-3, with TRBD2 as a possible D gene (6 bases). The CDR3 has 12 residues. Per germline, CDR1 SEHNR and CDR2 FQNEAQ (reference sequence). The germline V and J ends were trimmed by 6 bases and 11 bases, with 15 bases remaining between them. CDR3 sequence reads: CASSRDPGGQYF. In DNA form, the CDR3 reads TGTGCCAGCAGTAGGGACCCCGGGGGGCAGTATTTT.

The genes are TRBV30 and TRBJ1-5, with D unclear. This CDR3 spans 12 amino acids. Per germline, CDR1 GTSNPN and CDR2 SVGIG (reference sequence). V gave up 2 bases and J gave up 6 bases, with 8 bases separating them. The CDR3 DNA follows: TGTGCCTGGAGTCTCGGTAGTCAGCCCCAGCATTTT. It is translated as CAWSLGSQPQHF. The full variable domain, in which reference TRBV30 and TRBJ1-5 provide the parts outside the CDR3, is SQTIHQWPATLVQPVGSPLSLECTVEGTSNPNLYWYRQAAGRGLQLLFYSVGIGQISSEVPQNLSASRPQDRQFILSSKKLLLSDSGFYLCAWSLGSQPQHFGDGTRLSIL.

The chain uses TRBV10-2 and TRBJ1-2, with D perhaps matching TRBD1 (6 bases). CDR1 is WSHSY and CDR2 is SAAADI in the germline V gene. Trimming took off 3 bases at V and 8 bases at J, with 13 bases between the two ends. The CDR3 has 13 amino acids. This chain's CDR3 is CASSEEGVYGYTF. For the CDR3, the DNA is TGCGCCAGCAGTGAAGAGGGGGTATACGGCTACACCTTC.

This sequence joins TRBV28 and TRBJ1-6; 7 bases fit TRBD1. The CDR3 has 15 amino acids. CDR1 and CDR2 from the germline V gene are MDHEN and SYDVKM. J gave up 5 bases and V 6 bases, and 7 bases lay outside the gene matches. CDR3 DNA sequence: TGTGCCAGCAGGTCTCCGGGACAGAATAATTCACCCCTCCACTTT. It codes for CASRSPGQNNSPLHF.

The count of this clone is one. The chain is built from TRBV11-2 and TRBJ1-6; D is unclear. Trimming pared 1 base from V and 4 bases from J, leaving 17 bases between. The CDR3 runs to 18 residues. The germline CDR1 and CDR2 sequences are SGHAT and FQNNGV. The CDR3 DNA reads TGTGCCAGCAGCTTAGTGCCCAGTAGCCCGGGATATAATTCACCCCTCCACTTT. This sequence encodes CASSLVPSSPGYNSPLHF.

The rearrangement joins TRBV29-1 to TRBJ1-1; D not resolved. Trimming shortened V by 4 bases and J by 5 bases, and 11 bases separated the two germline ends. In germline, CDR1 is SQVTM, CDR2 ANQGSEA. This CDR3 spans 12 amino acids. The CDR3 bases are TGCAGCGTTGGTTTCACGGGGACTGAAGCTTTCTTT. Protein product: CSVGFTGTEAFF.

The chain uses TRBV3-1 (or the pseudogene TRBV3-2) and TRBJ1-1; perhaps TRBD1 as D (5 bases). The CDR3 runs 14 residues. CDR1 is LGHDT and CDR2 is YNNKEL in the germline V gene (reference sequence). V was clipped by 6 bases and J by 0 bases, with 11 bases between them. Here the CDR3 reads CASRPGHLNTEAFF. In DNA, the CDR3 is TGTGCCAGCAGGCCCGGACACCTGAACACTGAAGCTTTCTTT.

The CDR3 protein is CASEPGTGLPLHF. The CDR3 nucleotides are TGCGCCAGCGAACCCGGGACAGGGTTACCCCTCCACTTT. The chain uses TRBV10-2 and TRBJ1-6; 9 bases agree with TRBD1. The J segment lost 12 bases and the V segment lost 8 bases, leaving 8 bases of the junction unmatched. The CDR3 runs to 13 residues. Germline CDR1 WSHSY, CDR2 SAAADI.

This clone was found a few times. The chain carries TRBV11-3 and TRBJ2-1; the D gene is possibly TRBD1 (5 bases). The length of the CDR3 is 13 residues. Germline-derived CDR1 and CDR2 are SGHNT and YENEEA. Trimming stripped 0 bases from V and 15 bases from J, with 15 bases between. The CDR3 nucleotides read TGTGCCAGCAGCTTAGATTTTGGCAGGGTCCCGTTCTTC. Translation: CASSLDFGRVPFF.

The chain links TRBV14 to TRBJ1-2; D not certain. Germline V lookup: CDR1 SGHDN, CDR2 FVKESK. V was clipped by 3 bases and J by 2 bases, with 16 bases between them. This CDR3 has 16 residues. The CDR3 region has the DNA TGTGCCAGCAGCCATACCCGCTCCTCTATCAACTATGGCTACACCTTC. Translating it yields CASSHTRSSINYGYTF.

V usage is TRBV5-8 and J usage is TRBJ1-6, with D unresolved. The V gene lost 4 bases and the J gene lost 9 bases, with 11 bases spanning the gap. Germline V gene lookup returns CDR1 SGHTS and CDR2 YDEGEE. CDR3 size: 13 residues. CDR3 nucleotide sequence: TGTGCCAGCAGCGCGGAGGACGGTTCACCCCTCCACTTT. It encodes CASSAEDGSPLHF.

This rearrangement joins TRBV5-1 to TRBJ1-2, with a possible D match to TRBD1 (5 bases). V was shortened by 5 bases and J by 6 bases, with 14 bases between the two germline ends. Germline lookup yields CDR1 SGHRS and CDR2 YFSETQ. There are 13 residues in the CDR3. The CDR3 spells CASSSGTRDGYTF. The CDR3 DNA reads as TGCGCCAGCAGTTCCGGGACTAGGGATGGCTACACCTTC.

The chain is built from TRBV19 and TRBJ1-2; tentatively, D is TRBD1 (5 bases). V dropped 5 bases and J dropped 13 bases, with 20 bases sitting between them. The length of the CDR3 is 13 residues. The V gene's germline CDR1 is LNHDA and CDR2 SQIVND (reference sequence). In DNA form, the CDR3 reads TGTGCCAGTAGTCCGGGGGGGGGACCGCCTCCCACCTTC. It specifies CASSPGGGPPPTF. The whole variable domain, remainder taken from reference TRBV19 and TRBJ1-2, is DGGITQSPKYLFRKEGQNVTLSCEQNLNHDAMYWYRQDPGQGLRLIYYSQIVNDFQKGDIAEGYSVSREKKESFPLTVTSAQKNPTAFYLCASSPGGGPPPTFGSGTRLTVV.

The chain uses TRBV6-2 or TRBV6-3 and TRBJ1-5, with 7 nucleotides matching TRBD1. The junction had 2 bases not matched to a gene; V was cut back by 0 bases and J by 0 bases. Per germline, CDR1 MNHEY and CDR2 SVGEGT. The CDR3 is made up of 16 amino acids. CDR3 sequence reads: CASSYSGQFSNQPQHF. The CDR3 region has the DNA TGTGCCAGCAGTTACTCGGGACAGTTTAGCAATCAGCCCCAGCATTTT.

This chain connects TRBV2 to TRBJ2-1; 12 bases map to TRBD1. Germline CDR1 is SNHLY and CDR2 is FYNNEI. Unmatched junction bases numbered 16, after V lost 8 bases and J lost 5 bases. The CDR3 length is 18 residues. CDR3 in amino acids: CASQSGQGAPRLHNEQFF. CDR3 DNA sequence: TGTGCCAGCCAATCGGGACAGGGGGCGCCCAGGCTTCACAATGAGCAGTTCTTC. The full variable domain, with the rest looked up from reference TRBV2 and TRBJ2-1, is EPEVTQTPSHQVTQMGQEVILRCVPISNHLYFYWYRQILGQKVEFLVSFYNNEISEKSEIFDDQFSVERPDGSNFTLKIRSTKLEDSAMYFCASQSGQGAPRLHNEQFFGPGTRLTVL.